The source of this T cell receptor beta chain is a study of control samples from healthy donors and cancer patients. V lost 5 bases and J 5 bases, leaving 10 bases between the germline ends. Looked up from germline, CDR1 is SGHTA and CDR2 is FQGTGA. This CDR3 spans 13 amino acids. Produced via immunoSEQ multiplex PCR; TCRdb's table is partial and in-frame only. The data show around 110,000 clones, approximately 90% seen once. The receptor was derived from a woman aged 70 to 79 in good health. The chain joins TRBV7-3 to TRBJ2-1; no clear D. Input material: blood. The CDR3 coding sequence is TGTGCCAGCAGCCCAGGTCCGAACAATGAGCAGTTCTTC. Its protein is CASSPGPNNEQFF.